The sequence of this T cell receptor beta chain was determined in a study of regulatory T cells in long-lasting Graves disease. The CDR3 sequence is 15 residues long. The germline V and J ends were trimmed by 4 bases and 0 bases, with 13 bases remaining between them. Germline V gene sequence: CDR1 SGHNT, CDR2 YYREEE (reference sequence). Stated time point: newly diagnosed GD, antithyroid drugs for less than 3 months. PBMC RNA was the source of the TCR library. Construction of TCR beta libraries relied on iRepertoire HTBI primers and on Arm-PCR targeting CDR3 regions. TCRdb reprocessed the multiplex PCR reads via MiXCR and lists one record per CDR3 protein. The data show roughly 610,000 distinct CDR3 sequences, with approximately 16% seen just once and 12% held by the top ten. These data were also reused for a study on T cells in Graves' hyperthyroidism and ophthalmopathy. That paper adds: HTBI primers were the set used in a first-round RT-PCR of the TCR CDR3.

Material: peripheral blood mononuclear cells (PBMCs), obtained at new diagnosis, from a patient treated with antithyroid drugs. This receptor was taken from a young man with Graves disease. The chain has TRBV5-4 and TRBJ1-2, with no clear D. CDR3 nucleotides: TGTGCCAGCAGCCCCTTGAGCCTTGCTAACTATGGCTACACCTTC. Its protein product is CASSPLSLANYGYTF.